Below are 6 T cell receptor beta chains sequenced from a single sample in a study of blood T cell repertoires in COVID-19. Sequencing was performed with immunoSEQ multiplex PCR; in TCRdb, only in-frame clones are kept and a portion is missing. The sample consists of 290,000 or so clones, about 93% of them appearing once. The sample taken for sequencing was PBMCs or T cells enriched from blood (not recorded which). The source is a woman in her 30s who had recovered from COVID-19.

The V call is TRBV10-2, the J call TRBJ1-5; 7 bases are a match to TRBD1. The length of the CDR3 is 14 residues. CDR1 and CDR2 (germline): WSHSY, SAAADI. Trimming took 10 bases from V and 0 from J; bases not matched to a gene: 6. Here the CDR3 DNA reads TGCGCCACCCTTGACAGGGATAGCAATCAGCCCCAGCATTTT. Its protein product is CATLDRDSNQPQHF.

V is TRBV25-1 and J is TRBJ2-3; TRBD2 aligns across 9 bases. The trim removed 3 bases at V and 2 bases at J, leaving 12 bases unmatched. Germline values: CDR1 MGHDK, CDR2 SYGVNS. This CDR3 is 18 amino acids long. In DNA, the CDR3 is TGTGCCAGCAGTGATCTCCCGACTAGCGGAGCTCTCACAGATACGCAGTATTTT. Translated: CASSDLPTSGALTDTQYF.

The rearrangement uses TRBV21-1 and TRBJ2-5; TRBD2, the D gene given by the table, was not confirmed from the DNA. TRBV21-1 is a pseudogene locus. The CDR3 loop spans 20 amino acids. The CDR3 spells CASSKLGRASGSLYQETQYF. In DNA, the CDR3 is TGTGCCAGCAGCAAGCTAGGCAGGGCGAGCGGGAGTTTGTACCAAGAGACCCAGTACTTC.

The chain recombines TRBV29-1 with TRBJ1-2, with 11 bases that match TRBD1. The V gene end was trimmed by 4 bases and the J gene end by 4 bases; junction bases not matched to a gene: 2. The germline gives CDR1 SQVTM, CDR2 ANQGSEA. CDR3 size: 13 residues. DNA of the CDR3: TGCAGCGTTGCGGGACAGGGGGGCTATGGCTACACCTTC. Amino acids: CSVAGQGGYGYTF.

The rearrangement uses TRBV19 and TRBJ1-1, with 7 bases matching TRBD1. The germline CDR1 and CDR2 sequences are LNHDA and SQIVND (reference sequence). The CDR3 spans 12 residues. Unmatched junction bases numbered 0, after V lost 3 bases and J lost 5 bases. Here the CDR3 DNA reads TGTGCCAGTAGTATCAGGGGGACTGAAGCTTTCTTT. Its protein is CASSIRGTEAFF.

The CDR3 region has the DNA TGCGCCAGCAGCCTCGCCGAGGGCAGCCCCCAGCATTTT. Translating gives CASSLAEGSPQHF. The chain carries TRBV4-3 and TRBJ1-5; D gene ambiguous. Trimming stripped 4 bases from V and 10 bases from J, with 14 bases between. The CDR3 contains 13 residues. Germline V gene lookup returns CDR1 LGHNA and CDR2 YSLEER.